Sequencing of this TCR beta chain was carried out in a study of cytomegalovirus exposure and HLA in healthy donors (dated 2017 in TCRdb). Background for the entire study: According to a later analysis, one platform produced both the approximately 110 validation repertoires and the approximately 600 repertoires of the first cohort. The study aimed to test whether signatures of past pathogen exposure could be identified by cataloging public T cell receptors. Besides the first cohort of 550 to 750 subjects, a separate validation cohort made up of 120 different subjects was used. To predict cytomegalovirus infection status, the study combined high-throughput TCR immunosequencing, statistical association of individual TCRs with disease status, and machine learning.

Study-level results and caveats: The study gave a list of roughly 150 TCR beta chains associated with cytomegalovirus. Across donors, most TCR sequences were observed very rarely, whereas some public TCRs were present in many individuals. In vitro tests confirmed that a few of the cytomegalovirus-associated TCR beta chains recognize cytomegalovirus antigens. The validation cohort had no HLA typing available for a later analysis, so co-occurrence within that cohort was assessed over all 120 or so repertoires. In a later analysis, TCRs clustered in the first cohort were found to also tend to co-occur in the 130 or so validation repertoires, with over 90% of cluster scores above 0. The classifier was reported to diagnose cytomegalovirus status with high specificity and sensitivity in both the original cohort and the validation cohort. It was suggested by the authors that the approach could potentially be generalized to other disease states and immunological phenotypes.

This clone has a single count. Its antigen is not yet known. It has no much larger one-base neighbor in the sample; base qualities were not kept. Library preparation used the immunoSEQ multiplex PCR assay. The authors' pipeline ran thus. A statistical classification framework was developed to diagnose cytomegalovirus status using the catalog of TCR beta chain sequences. Drawn from immuneACCESS, this table holds only the in-frame rearrangements with V and J called that TCRdb kept. Clones are partly lost; checked studies trace under half to an unresolved V gene and leave the rest unexplained. The DNA gave D and trimming, while V, J and clone size come from that table. Counted in this sample were about 270,000 clones; roughly 85% of them appeared once. The biggest ten clones account for 0.95% to 1.1% of the sample. CDR1 and CDR2, looked up from the germline V gene (reference sequence), are GTSNPN and SVGIG. The V and J ends are trimmed by 3 bases and 5 bases, leaving 13 bases between them. The CDR3 runs 13 amino acids, cysteine and phenylalanine included. Kept here is only the CDR3 DNA, which spans 39 bases and is read in frame from base 1.

Separate from the roughly 700-subject first cohort, the validation cohort of 95 to 150 subjects was the group to which the donors belonged. The sequence joins TRBV30 to TRBJ1-2, and TRBD1 may be the D gene, going by 6 matching bases. This TCR was sampled from a young woman in good health and CMV-seronegative. The specimen sequenced was PBMCs. The CDR3 sequence is CAWSLWGPYGYTF. The nucleotide sequence reads as follows: TGTGCCTGGAGCCTCTGGGGGCCTTATGGCTACACCTTC.